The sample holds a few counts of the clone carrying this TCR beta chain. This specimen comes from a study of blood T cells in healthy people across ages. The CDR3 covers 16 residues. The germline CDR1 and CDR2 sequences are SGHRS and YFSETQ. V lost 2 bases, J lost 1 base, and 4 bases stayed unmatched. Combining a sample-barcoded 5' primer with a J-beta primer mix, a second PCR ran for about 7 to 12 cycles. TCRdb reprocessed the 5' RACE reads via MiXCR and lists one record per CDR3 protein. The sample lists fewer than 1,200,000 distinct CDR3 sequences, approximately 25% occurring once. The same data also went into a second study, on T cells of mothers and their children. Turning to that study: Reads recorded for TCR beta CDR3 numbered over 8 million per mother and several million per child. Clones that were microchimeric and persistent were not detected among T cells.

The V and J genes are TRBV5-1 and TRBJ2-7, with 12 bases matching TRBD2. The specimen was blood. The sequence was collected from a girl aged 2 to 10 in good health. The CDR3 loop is CASSFTSGGRSYEQYF. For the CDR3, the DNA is TGCGCCAGCAGCTTTACTAGCGGGGGGCGATCCTACGAGCAGTACTTC.